Presented here are 10 T cell receptor beta chains from one specimen sequenced in a study of blood T cells in healthy people across ages. Together with a sample-barcoded 5' primer, a J-beta primer mix was included in a second PCR lasting about 6 to 11 cycles. Each CDR3 protein gets one entry after TCRdb re-called the 5' RACE reads with MiXCR. The repertoire consists of 1.5 million to 2 million distinct CDR3 sequences, with under 30% occurring once and the leading ten covering roughly 8%. Sequencing was carried out using blood. All receptors derive from a woman aged 25 to 39 in good health.

This clonotype was observed a few times. The chain uses TRBV30 and TRBJ2-2; D ambiguous. This CDR3 has 11 residues. Per the germline V gene, CDR1 is GTSNPN and CDR2 is SVGIG (reference sequence). The V end was cut by 0 bases, the J end by 7 bases, with 3 bases between. The DNA for the CDR3 is TGTGCCTGGAGTGTGAACGGGGAGCTGTTTTTT. Encoded protein: CAWSVNGELFF.

A few counts support this clonotype. The rearrangement joins TRBV27 to TRBJ1-2; 11 bases are a match to TRBD1. The ends lost 6 bases at V and 7 bases at J; junction bases unmatched: 10. There are 15 residues in the CDR3. Germline V lookup: CDR1 MNHEY, CDR2 SMNVEV (reference sequence). The CDR3 spells CASRRLGQGAAGYTF. The DNA of the CDR3 is TGTGCCAGCAGGCGCTTAGGACAGGGGGCGGCTGGCTACACCTTC.

The chain links TRBV30 to TRBJ2-1, with a possible D match to TRBD2 (5 bases). CDR3 length equals 13 residues. Germline V lookup: CDR1 GTSNPN, CDR2 SVGIG (reference sequence). Trimming left V 2 bases short and J 8 bases short, with 13 bases between. The CDR3 loop reads CAWSPGFLDEQFF. The CDR3, as DNA: TGTGCCTGGAGTCCGGGATTCCTCGATGAGCAGTTCTTC.

In its sample, this clonotype was seen a few times. The rearrangement uses TRBV5-5 and TRBJ2-6; no reliable D call. Germline V gene sequence: CDR1 SGHKS, CDR2 YYEKEE (reference sequence). This CDR3 is built from 15 residues. V lost 2 bases and J lost 0, with 6 bases in between. CDR3 sequence reads: CASSFLLSGANVLTF. The CDR3 bases are TGTGCCAGCAGCTTCCTTCTCTCTGGGGCCAACGTCCTGACTTTC.

V is TRBV7-2 and J is TRBJ2-7; possible D gene TRBD1, 6 bases. The CDR3 length is 14 residues. Germline-derived CDR1 and CDR2 are SGHTA and FQGNSA. V was cut by 6 bases and J by 3 bases, with 15 bases left in between. The CDR3 loop reads CASRNTRGGYEQYF. The CDR3 DNA is TGTGCCAGCAGGAACACTAGAGGGGGCTACGAGCAGTACTTC.

The DNA of the CDR3 is TGCGCCAGCAGCCCGGGACCGATCGGCGGGGAGCTGTTTTTT. This gives the protein CASSPGPIGGELFF. The chain uses TRBV4-3 and TRBJ2-2; D may match TRBD1 or TRBD2 (5 bases each). This CDR3 contains 14 residues. Germline CDR1 is LGHNA and CDR2 is YSLEER. The V and J ends lost 4 bases and 7 bases respectively, with 13 bases between them.

This clonotype showed up many times. This may arise from a read error, as a much more abundant clone is one base away. The CDR3 bases are TGTGCCATCAGTGCCACAGATACGCAGTATTTT. Translating gives CAISATDTQYF. This rearrangement joins TRBV10-3 to TRBJ2-3; D is ambiguous. The germline gives CDR1 ENHRY, CDR2 SYGVKD. Trimming left V 4 bases short and J 2 bases short, with 1 base between. The CDR3 is 11 residues long.

The chain uses TRBV3-1 and TRBJ2-5, with 8 bases fitting TRBD2. The length of the CDR3 is 16 residues. Germline V lookup: CDR1 LGHDT, CDR2 YNNKEL (reference sequence). V shed 4 bases and J 0 bases; nucleotides not matched to a gene: 7. CDR3 residues: CASSPGGTTYQETQYF. CDR3 nucleotides: TGTGCCAGCAGCCCGGGGGGGACCACTTACCAAGAGACCCAGTACTTC.

This chain joins TRBV20-1 and TRBJ2-7; 9 nucleotides agree with TRBD2. The germline gives CDR1 DFQATT, CDR2 SNEGSKA (reference sequence). The V gene end was trimmed by 4 bases and the J gene end by 9 bases; junction bases not matched to a gene: 13. CDR3 length: 14 residues. CDR3 amino acids: CSATVPGLATWQYF. As DNA, the CDR3 is TGCAGTGCTACCGTGCCGGGACTAGCTACTTGGCAGTACTTC.

This sequence joins TRBV7-6 and TRBJ1-6; D not resolved. V lost 7 bases, J lost 7 bases, and 8 bases lay in between. This CDR3 is built from 12 residues. In germline, CDR1 is SGHVS, CDR2 FNYEAQ. The CDR3 nucleotides are TGTGCCAGCAAGTCAGAGAATTCACCCCTCCACTTT. Its protein is CASKSENSPLHF.